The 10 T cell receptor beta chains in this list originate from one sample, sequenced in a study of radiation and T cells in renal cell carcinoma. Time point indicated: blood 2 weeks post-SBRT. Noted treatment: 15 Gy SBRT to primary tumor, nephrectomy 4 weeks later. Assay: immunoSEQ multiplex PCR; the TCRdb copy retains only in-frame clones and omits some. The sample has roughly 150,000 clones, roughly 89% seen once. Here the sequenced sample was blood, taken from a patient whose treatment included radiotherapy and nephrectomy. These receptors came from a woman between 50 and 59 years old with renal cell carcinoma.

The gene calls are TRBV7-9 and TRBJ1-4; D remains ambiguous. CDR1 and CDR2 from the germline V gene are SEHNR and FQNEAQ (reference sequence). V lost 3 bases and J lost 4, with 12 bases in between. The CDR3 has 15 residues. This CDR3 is CASSFSLWGNEKLFF. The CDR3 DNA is TGTGCCAGCAGCTTCTCCCTTTGGGGTAATGAAAAACTGTTTTTT.

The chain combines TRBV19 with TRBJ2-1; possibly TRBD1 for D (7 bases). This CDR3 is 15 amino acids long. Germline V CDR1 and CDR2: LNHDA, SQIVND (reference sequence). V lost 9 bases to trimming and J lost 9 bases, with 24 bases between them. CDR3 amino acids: CASRAPGGFSGEQFF. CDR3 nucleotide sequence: TGTGCCAGCCGCGCCCCAGGGGGTTTTAGCGGTGAGCAGTTCTTC. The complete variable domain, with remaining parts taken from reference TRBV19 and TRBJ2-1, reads DGGITQSPKYLFRKEGQNVTLSCEQNLNHDAMYWYRQDPGQGLRLIYYSQIVNDFQKGDIAEGYSVSREKKESFPLTVTSAQKNPTAFYLCASRAPGGFSGEQFFGPGTRLTVL.

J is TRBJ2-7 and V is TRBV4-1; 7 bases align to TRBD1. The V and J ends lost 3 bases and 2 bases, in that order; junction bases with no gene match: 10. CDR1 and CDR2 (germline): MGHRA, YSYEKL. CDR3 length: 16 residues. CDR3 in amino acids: CASSHLKTGTAYEQYF. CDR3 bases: TGCGCCAGCAGCCATTTAAAGACCGGGACAGCCTACGAGCAGTACTTC.

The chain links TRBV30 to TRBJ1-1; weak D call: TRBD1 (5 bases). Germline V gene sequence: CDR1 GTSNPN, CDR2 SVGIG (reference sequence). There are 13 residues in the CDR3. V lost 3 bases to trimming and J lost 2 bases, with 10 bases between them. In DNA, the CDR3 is TGTGCCTGGAGGGGGCCGGGAAACACTGAAGCTTTCTTT. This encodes CAWRGPGNTEAFF.

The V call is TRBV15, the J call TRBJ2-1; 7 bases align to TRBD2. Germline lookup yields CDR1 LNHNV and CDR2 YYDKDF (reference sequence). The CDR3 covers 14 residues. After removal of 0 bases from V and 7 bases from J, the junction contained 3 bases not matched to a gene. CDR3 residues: CATSRDLRGNEQFF. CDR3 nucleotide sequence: TGTGCCACCAGCAGAGATTTGCGGGGGAATGAGCAGTTCTTC.

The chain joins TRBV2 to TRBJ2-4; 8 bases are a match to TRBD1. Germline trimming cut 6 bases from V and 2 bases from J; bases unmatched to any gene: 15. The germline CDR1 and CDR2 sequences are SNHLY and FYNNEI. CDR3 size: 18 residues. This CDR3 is CASRANRAGGESKNIQYF. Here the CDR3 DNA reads TGTGCCAGCAGAGCAAACCGCGCAGGGGGCGAGTCCAAAAACATTCAGTACTTC.

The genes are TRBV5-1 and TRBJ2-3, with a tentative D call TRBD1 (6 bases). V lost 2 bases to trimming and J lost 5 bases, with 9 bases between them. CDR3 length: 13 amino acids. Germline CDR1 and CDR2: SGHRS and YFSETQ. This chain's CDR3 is CASSLAGEDTQYF. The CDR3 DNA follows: TGCGCCAGCAGCTTAGCAGGGGAAGATACGCAGTATTTT.

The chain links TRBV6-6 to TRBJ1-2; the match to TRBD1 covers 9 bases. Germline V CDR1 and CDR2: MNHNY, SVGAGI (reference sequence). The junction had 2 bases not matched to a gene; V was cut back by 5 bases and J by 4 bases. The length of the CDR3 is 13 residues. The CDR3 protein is CASSKQGAYGYTF. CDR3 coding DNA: TGTGCCAGCAGTAAACAGGGGGCCTATGGCTACACCTTC.

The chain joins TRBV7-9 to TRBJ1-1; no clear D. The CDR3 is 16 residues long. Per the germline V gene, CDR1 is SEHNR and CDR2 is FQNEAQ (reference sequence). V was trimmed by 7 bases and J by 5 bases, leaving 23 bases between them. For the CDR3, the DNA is TGTGCCAGCATCCCGACCGGACTGGGGAGTTCGACTGAAGCTTTCTTT. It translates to CASIPTGLGSSTEAFF.

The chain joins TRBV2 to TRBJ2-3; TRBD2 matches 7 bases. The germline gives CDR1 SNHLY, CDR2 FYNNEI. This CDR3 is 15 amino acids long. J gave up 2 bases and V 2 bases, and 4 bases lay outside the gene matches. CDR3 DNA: TGTGCCAGCAGTGAACGGCGGGGGAACACAGATACGCAGTATTTT. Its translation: CASSERRGNTDTQYF.